What follows is one T cell receptor (beta chain) and its context. Its binding antigen is unknown. No much larger clonotype is one base removed from it; base qualities were not supplied. The cohort consisted of hundreds of healthy bone marrow donors. At the time of sampling, every cohort member was nominally healthy, though immune exposures that went unrecorded were likely present. The donor was CMV seronegative and belonged to the group of 352 seronegative cohort members. Every donor gave a peripheral blood sample, and the peripheral blood mononuclear cells from that sample were used for TCR beta sequencing. Genomic DNA was extracted from the blood cell samples with the Qiagen DNeasy Blood Extraction Kit. As encoded in the germline V gene, CDR1 is MDHEN while CDR2 is SYDVKM. V and J are truncated by 7 bases and 5 bases respectively, leaving an intervening sequence of 5 bases. The CDR3 has 10 amino acids, counting the end cysteine and phenylalanine. Kept here is only the CDR3 DNA, which spans 30 bases and is read in frame from base 1.

The data were taken from a study of cytomegalovirus exposure and HLA in healthy donors listed by TCRdb under 2017. A note on the overall study: An earlier analysis of some 500 of the donors reported approximately 300 Gb of sequence data and more than 90 million unique TCR beta sequences from some 180 million T cells. The study profiled the T cell repertoires of fewer than 850 subjects by immunosequencing and related them to cytomegalovirus serostatus. HLA typing covered class I and class II loci at four-digit resolution. Four or five DR-DQ haplotypes were handled as single units for association and clustering because linkage in the cohort was strong. The number of typed donors differed by locus: roughly 620-630 for A, B, C, DRB1 and DQB1; some 540 for DQA1; approximately 610 for DPA1; and roughly 450 for DPB1. A separate validation cohort of roughly 120 different subjects was used in addition to the 666-subject first cohort. Of the roughly 390 genotyped donors, approximately 83% fell in the genetic ancestry cluster associated with self-reported Caucasian donors. Every discovery cohort repertoire had been produced on one sequencing platform. Alongside the repertoire data, information on donor age, sex, ethnicity and CMV serostatus was compiled. The study was designed to test whether signatures of past pathogen exposure could be identified by cataloging public T cell receptors. An early release covering roughly 640 HLA-typed donors comprised about 320 gigabases of sequencing data and approximately 80 million unique TCR sequences. To study patterns of TCR occurrence, a later analysis re-analyzed previously published TCR beta repertoires from 600 to 750 donors and added high-resolution HLA genotyping. A later genetic analysis used genome-wide SNP genotypes for about 65% of the roughly 700 donors, treating that subset as a discovery cohort. The later analysis used no new phenotypic data to find candidate immune exposures, relying instead on TCR beta sequences and their occurrence across donors. Among 300 to 500 genotyped donors of the cohort, an average of roughly 230,000 unique TCR beta nucleotide sequences was sequenced per donor, of which 15% to 20% were non-productive. The study combined high-throughput TCR immunosequencing, statistical association of individual TCRs with disease status, and machine learning to predict cytomegalovirus infection status. An earlier analysis of 500 to 650 of the donors applied high-throughput TCR beta sequencing to assess whether each TCR beta V gene segment acted as functional or pseudogenic. On the study overall, not on this receptor specifically: Compared with the roughly 670-donor mean, donors in an Asian-associated ancestry cluster had fewer N-insertions in productive TCRs, according to a later genetic analysis. The classifier was reported to diagnose cytomegalovirus status with high specificity and sensitivity in both the original and validation cohorts. Correlated functional status among segregating V segments might be attributable to linkage disequilibrium, but an unknown experimental factor could not be ruled out. A later analysis found that HLA-associated TCR beta chains were more clonally expanded and had lower generation probabilities than equally common non-associated chains. Most TCR sequences were observed very rarely across donors, whereas some public TCRs were present in many individuals. Fewer than 20 rarely observed V segments, including chromosome 9 orphons, were excluded from the earlier analysis of about 500 of the donors because counts were too low. A cluster of highly shared sequence variants was judged likely to be a technical artifact of the sequencing pipeline. Presence/absence analyses assumed roughly uniform sequencing depth across donors, an assumption that may not hold. Broadly in line with IMGT annotations, most TCR beta V segments showed up in productive rearrangements about 87% or about 30% of the time in an earlier analysis of about 500 of the donors. The study listed around 160 TCR beta chains as associated with cytomegalovirus. It was suggested by the authors that the approach could potentially be generalized to other disease states and immunological phenotypes. A later analysis found that most CMV-associated TCR beta chains appeared HLA-restricted, with HLA associations seemingly driven largely by CMV exposure. A later analysis associated 15,000 to 20,000 TCR beta sequences with specific HLA alleles at a false discovery rate of 0.05. A later analysis reported that several top co-occurrence clusters appeared linked to parvovirus B19, influenza, CMV and Epstein-Barr virus. Because some donors lacked HLA typing at each locus, the association tests relied only on the typed subset. This cohort had only TCR beta chains sequenced, and the lack of alpha or paired-chain data limited which features could be detected. In a later analysis, TCR association rates were found to vary across HLA loci, with the most associated TCRs seen for DRB1 alleles and the fewest for HLA-C alleles. A few of the identified cytomegalovirus-associated TCR beta chains were confirmed in vitro to be specific for cytomegalovirus antigens. A further reported finding was that TCR beta sequences accurately predicted the HLA-A and HLA-B alleles for most subjects in the first cohort. In a later genetic analysis, a missense DCLRE1C variant was associated with V-gene and J-gene trimming of TCR beta chains, and the association was replicated in an independent cohort. When HLA alleles, especially DR and DQ, strongly co-occurred, attributing TCR associations to individual alleles was difficult. Because the 87-base-pair reads could not distinguish some IMGT-functional V segments, including TRBV6-2 and TRBV6-3, those segments were excluded. Immune exposure information for the cohort was limited to CMV serostatus.

The library was built by means of the immunoSEQ multiplex PCR assay. For the multiplex PCR, a mixture combining 60 forward primers for TCR Vbeta segments and 13 reverse primers for TCR Jbeta segments was used. The CDR3 region of rearranged TCR beta genes was amplified from genomic DNA by a multiplex PCR assay. The Illumina HiSeq System was used to sequence the amplified TCR beta libraries as 87-base-pair reads. The source study handled its data this way. Across the 670 or so repertoires, a later analysis counted roughly 84 million unique TCR beta chains, roughly 11 million of which were shared by at least two donors. Raw reads were error-corrected and collapsed into unique sequences with a nearest-neighbor algorithm that merged closely related sequences to remove PCR and sequencing errors. CDR3 sequences were aligned to IMGT reference sequences to assign V, D and J gene segments. For a sequence to be retained, at least a six-nucleotide match to both a V gene segment and a J gene segment was required. A rearrangement counted as productive if the CDR3 had no stop codons and remained in frame with V and J, and every other rearrangement counted as non-productive. Following IMGT convention, CDR3 was defined as the stretch from the second conserved V-encoded cysteine up to the conserved J-encoded phenylalanine. Sequences without an unambiguous match to a single V gene segment were excluded from the earlier analysis of about 600 of the donors. In an earlier analysis of 587 of the donors, V segments were called functional above 56.7% productive rearrangements and were called segregating when the between-donor standard deviation exceeded 5%. A statistical classification framework was developed to diagnose cytomegalovirus status using the catalog of TCR beta chain sequences. In a later analysis, V and J genes were assigned by comparing TCR nucleotide sequences against IMGT/GENE-DB human TR gene sequences. Using the TCRdist pipeline, a later analysis assigned CDR3 sequences along with most-parsimonious VDJ recombination scenarios. A later analysis defined each TCR beta chain by its CDR3 amino acid sequence plus V-gene family, and excluded reads lacking a unique V-gene family. As a way to deal with suspected cross-contamination and a sequencing artifact, a later analysis dropped over 550 nucleotide sequences that were highly shared and had low generation probability. A later analysis calculated a clonal expansion index for each public chain from normalized within-repertoire ranks of inferred template counts. In a later analysis, generation probabilities were computed with a VDJ recombination model fitted to out-of-frame rearrangements, and the resulting probabilities were checked against IGoR. In a later analysis, TCR-TCR, TCR-HLA and TCR-CMV co-occurrence was scored with hypergeometric tests, and a repertoire-size bias correction was applied to TCR pairs. To estimate false discovery rates, a later analysis permuted the HLA or CMV assignments 20 times. In a later analysis, co-occurring TCRs were grouped with DBSCAN, and TCRdist sequence similarity was added when clustering was performed within HLA-allele-positive subsets. For co-occurrence clustering, repertoires with fewer than 30,000 or more than 120,000 public chains were excluded, along with roughly 5 repertoires with anomalous nucleotide sharing. This immuneACCESS table, as held by TCRdb, lists in-frame sequences with V and J called but not all clones. Of the missing ones, under half trace to an unresolved V gene in checked studies; the others have no known cause. V, J and clone size are taken as reported in that table, and D and trimming were inferred from the DNA itself. Within this sample are about 140,000 clones, with 70% to 75% of them counted one time only. The ten largest account for 1.6% of the sample.

Input material: PBMCs. The sequence came from a woman aged 25 to 39 in good health and CMV-seronegative. The chain joins TRBV28 to TRBJ2-5, with the identity of the D gene unclear. The nucleotide sequence reads as follows: TGTGCCAGCATGCGGGAGACCCAGTACTTC. Its amino acids are CASMRETQYF.